Reported below is one T cell receptor (beta chain). The germline V gene encodes CDR1 LGHNA and CDR2 YSLEER. This CDR3 has 17 amino acids. Trimming removed 0 bases from V and 5 bases from J, with 14 bases in between. Methods used by the authors: The authors estimated nucleated cell counts from reference gene primer amplification. Clones were read by immunoSEQ multiplex PCR, and TCRdb kept only the in-frame ones, dropping some. V and J calls and clone size are copied from that table; D and trimming were computed from the DNA. The data contain roughly 80,000 clones, about 91% of them singletons. The data are from a study of blood T cell repertoires in COVID-19. On the study more broadly: Material from acute and convalescent COVID-19 was sourced from the United States, Italy and Spain. PBMCs, B-cell-depleted T cells, or T cells were the source of the cDNA or gDNA that made up the material.

The receptor was derived from a woman aged 80 or over with acute or convalescent COVID-19. The gene calls are TRBV4-3 and TRBJ1-6; D remains ambiguous. Sequencing input: peripheral blood. The CDR3 DNA follows: TGCGCCAGCAGCCAAGATCTTTACTTTCTCGATAATTCACCCCTCCACTTT. It translates to CASSQDLYFLDNSPLHF.